The 27 T cell receptor beta chains below were found in one sample sequenced in a study of cytomegalovirus exposure and HLA in healthy donors. The data were produced by immunoSEQ multiplex PCR, yet TCRdb's version contains in-frame clones alone and is incomplete. The data hold some 350,000 clones, with 87% observed a single time. Material: PBMCs. The receptors stem from a woman aged 30 to 39 in good health and CMV-seropositive.

V and J are TRBV29-1 and TRBJ1-1, with no clear D. V lost 4 bases to trimming and J lost 1 base, with 10 bases between them. Germline assignment: CDR1 SQVTM and CDR2 ANQGSEA. This CDR3 contains 13 residues. The CDR3 spells CSVGQTENTEAFF. In nucleotides, the CDR3 is TGCAGCGTTGGCCAAACAGAGAACACTGAAGCTTTCTTT.

This clone was counted once. The J gene is TRBJ1-3, the V gene TRBV7-2; D call uncertain. V shed 5 bases and J shed 3 bases, with 23 bases lying between them. The CDR3 sequence is 18 residues long. Germline CDR1 and CDR2: SGHTA and FQGNSA. The CDR3 protein is CASSSRGDGRQFGNTIYF. As DNA, the CDR3 is TGTGCCAGCAGCAGCAGAGGTGATGGGCGGCAGTTTGGAAACACCATATATTTT. Full variable domain (remainder filled in from reference TRBV7-2 and TRBJ1-3): GAGVSQSPSNKVTEKGKDVELRCDPISGHTALYWYRQSLGQGLEFLIYFQGNSAPDKSGLPSDRFSAERTGGSVSTLTIQRTQQEDSAVYLCASSSRGDGRQFGNTIYFGEGSWLTVV.

The CDR3 coding sequence is TGTGCCAGCAGTCAGTGGGATAGTGAGCAGTTCTTC. Its translation is CASSQWDSEQFF. The chain employs TRBV6-5 and TRBJ2-1; D is uncertain. The length of the CDR3 is 12 residues. The V end lost 5 bases, the J end lost 9 bases, and 11 bases lay between the germline ends. Germline values: CDR1 MNHEY, CDR2 SVGAGI.

V and J are TRBV28 and TRBJ1-1; D is ambiguous. The ends were cut back, 2 bases at V and 1 base at J, with 11 bases in the middle. Germline V lookup: CDR1 MDHEN, CDR2 SYDVKM. The CDR3 contains 15 residues. The CDR3 DNA is TGTGCCAGCAGTTTACAAATAGCCTCGAACACTGAAGCTTTCTTT. Translation: CASSLQIASNTEAFF.

This chain uses TRBV6-5 with TRBJ1-5; 8 bases match TRBD1. The V gene end was trimmed by 2 bases and the J gene end by 6 bases; junction bases not matched to a gene: 6. Per germline, CDR1 MNHEY and CDR2 SVGAGI. The CDR3 has 15 amino acids. DNA of the CDR3: TGTGCCAGCAGTTACGGGCAGGGGGCAAGTCAGCCCCAGCATTTT. Protein sequence: CASSYGQGASQPQHF.

This chain links TRBV7-3 with TRBJ2-5; 9 bases are shared with TRBD2. The ends lost 5 bases at V and 5 bases at J; junction bases unmatched: 15. The CDR3 totals 17 residues. CDR1 is SGHTA and CDR2 is FQGTGA in the germline V gene. CDR3 DNA sequence: TGTGCCAGCAGCCCTAAAAACGTAGCGGGAGTGGTGGAGACCCAGTACTTC. Protein: CASSPKNVAGVVETQYF.

The V gene is TRBV29-1, the J gene TRBJ2-2; no reliable D call. Between the trimmed V and J ends, which lost 3 bases and 1 base, there was a span of 12 bases. This CDR3 is 15 amino acids long. Germline V gene lookup returns CDR1 SQVTM and CDR2 ANQGSEA. CDR3 in amino acids: CSVDDADLNTGELFF. The CDR3 DNA reads TGCAGCGTTGATGACGCGGACCTGAACACCGGGGAGCTGTTTTTT.

The rearrangement uses TRBV6-5 and TRBJ2-5; 10 bases match TRBD2. The trim removed 7 bases at V and 5 bases at J, leaving 7 bases unmatched. CDR1 is MNHEY and CDR2 is SVGAGI in the germline V gene. The CDR3 covers 14 residues. The CDR3 DNA sequence: TGTGCCAGCAAACTAGCGGGGCCGGGGGAGACCCAGTACTTC. Encoded protein: CASKLAGPGETQYF.

DNA of the CDR3: TGTGCCAGCAGCACCTCTAGCGGGGTTGAGACCCAGTACTTC. The encoded protein is CASSTSSGVETQYF. This chain connects TRBV9 to TRBJ2-5; 9 bases are a match to TRBD2. Germline assignment: CDR1 SGDLS and CDR2 YYNGEE. The V and J ends lost 4 bases and 5 bases, in that order; junction bases with no gene match: 6. The CDR3 has 14 residues.

This clone has just one count. The chain combines TRBV5-1 with TRBJ1-5; D is unclear. The CDR3 runs to 14 residues. CDR1 is SGHRS and CDR2 is YFSETQ in the germline V gene. Deletions cut 0 bases from V and 0 bases from J, with 4 bases between. The chain's CDR3 is CASSLGFSNQPQHF. CDR3 coding DNA: TGCGCCAGCAGCTTGGGTTTTAGCAATCAGCCCCAGCATTTT. Based on the CDR3 plus reference TRBV5-1 and TRBJ1-5, the full variable domain is KAGVTQTPRYLIKTRGQQVTLSCSPISGHRSVSWYQQTPGQGLQFLFEYFSETQRNKGNFPGRFSGRQFSNSRSEMNVSTLELGDSALYLCASSLGFSNQPQHFGDGTRLSIL.

The genes are TRBV19 and TRBJ1-5; no clear D gene. Trimming removed 5 bases at V and 1 base at J, with 9 bases between. The CDR3 consists of 14 residues. Germline V lookup: CDR1 LNHDA, CDR2 SQIVND (reference sequence). CDR3 sequence: CASSPTGSNQPQHF. For the CDR3, the DNA is TGTGCCAGTAGTCCAACGGGGAGCAATCAGCCCCAGCATTTT.

This clone was found once. The chain couples TRBV2 to TRBJ2-7, with D perhaps TRBD2 (5 bases). This CDR3 is 13 amino acids long. CDR1 and CDR2 (germline): SNHLY, FYNNEI. V was pared by 5 bases and J by 3 bases, with 11 bases between. In DNA form, the CDR3 reads TGTGCCAGCAGTCGGGGTCCGGACTACGAGCAGTACTTC. This encodes CASSRGPDYEQYF.

The genes are TRBV19 and TRBJ2-5, with D possibly matching TRBD2 (6 bases). Deletions cut 6 bases from V and 6 bases from J, with 11 bases between. This CDR3 has 12 residues. Germline values: CDR1 LNHDA, CDR2 SQIVND (reference sequence). CDR3 protein: CASRGSGKTQYF. The CDR3 coding sequence is TGTGCCAGTAGAGGTAGCGGAAAGACCCAGTACTTC.

The chain links TRBV4-3 to TRBJ1-1; D not resolved. V was trimmed by 1 base and J by 1 base, leaving 7 bases between them. Germline assignment: CDR1 LGHNA and CDR2 YSLEER. This CDR3 is built from 14 residues. CDR3 loop: CASSQVAANTEAFF. The CDR3 DNA reads TGCGCCAGCAGCCAAGTGGCGGCGAACACTGAAGCTTTCTTT.

This rearrangement joins TRBV10-3 to TRBJ1-3; D ambiguous. Germline loops: CDR1 ENHRY, CDR2 SYGVKD. V lost 8 bases, J lost 1 base, and 3 bases lay in between. CDR3 length: 11 residues. The CDR3 DNA follows: TGTGCCATCCGATCTGGAAACACCATATATTTT. This sequence encodes CAIRSGNTIYF.

This rearrangement joins TRBV28 to TRBJ1-2; TRBD1 aligns across 12 bases. Trimming cost V 2 bases and J 6 bases; bases outside gene matches: 7. The CDR3 is 16 residues long. CDR1 MDHEN and CDR2 SYDVKM come from the germline V gene. CDR3 DNA sequence: TGTGCCAGCAGTTTAGGAGGGACAGGGGGCGCAAATGGCTACACCTTC. It translates to CASSLGGTGGANGYTF.

The chain carries TRBV19 and TRBJ2-7; 10 bases agree with TRBD2. Losses at the gene ends were 6 bases for V and 1 base for J; bases not matched to a gene: 21. The CDR3 totals 20 residues. Germline CDR1 and CDR2: LNHDA and SQIVND (reference sequence). The DNA of the CDR3 is TGTGCCAGTAGAGCGGGAACAACAGGGCCCCATAGCGGGAGGTCCTACGAGCAGTACTTC. Encoded protein: CASRAGTTGPHSGRSYEQYF. Based on the CDR3 plus reference TRBV19 and TRBJ2-7, the full variable domain is DGGITQSPKYLFRKEGQNVTLSCEQNLNHDAMYWYRQDPGQGLRLIYYSQIVNDFQKGDIAEGYSVSREKKESFPLTVTSAQKNPTAFYLCASRAGTTGPHSGRSYEQYFGPGTRLTVT.

The rearrangement links TRBV5-1 to TRBJ2-3; 9 nucleotides match TRBD1. Germline CDR1 SGHRS, CDR2 YFSETQ. The CDR3 has 15 residues. Germline trimming cut 4 bases from V and 5 bases from J; bases unmatched to any gene: 8. CDR3 loop: CASSAGTGSIDTQYF. Here the CDR3 DNA reads TGCGCCAGCAGCGCCGGGACAGGGAGTATAGATACGCAGTATTTT.

V usage is TRBV29-1 and J usage is TRBJ1-3; 7 bases fit TRBD1. CDR3 length: 14 residues. After removal of 4 bases from V and 0 bases from J, the junction contained 3 bases not matched to a gene. Looked up from germline, CDR1 is SQVTM and CDR2 is ANQGSEA. The DNA of the CDR3 is TGCAGCGTTGCGGGACAGAGCTCTGGAAACACCATATATTTT. Its protein product is CSVAGQSSGNTIYF.

V usage is TRBV5-1 and J usage is TRBJ2-1, with 10 bases lining up with TRBD2. This CDR3 has 18 residues. With 4 bases clipped from V and 2 bases from J, the junction kept 12 bases outside the gene matches. Germline V gives CDR1 SGHRS, CDR2 YFSETQ. The CDR3 DNA follows: TGCGCCAGCAGCGGGGGACTAGCGAGAGGGATACCCTACAATGAGCAGTTCTTC. Protein sequence: CASSGGLARGIPYNEQFF.

This CDR3 is CSAPLTYEQYF. The CDR3 nucleotides are TGCAGTGCCCCACTCACCTACGAGCAGTACTTC. The chain has TRBV20-1 and TRBJ2-7; D remains ambiguous. The V gene's germline CDR1 is DFQATT and CDR2 SNEGSKA (reference sequence). The CDR3 covers 11 residues. The ends were cut back, 6 bases at V and 2 bases at J, with 8 bases in the middle.

The V and J genes are TRBV6-1 and TRBJ1-2; possible D gene TRBD1, 5 bases. The CDR3 consists of 14 residues. Germline V CDR1 and CDR2: MNHNS, SASEGT. The V end was cut by 7 bases, the J end by 3 bases, with 15 bases between. In DNA, the CDR3 is TGTGCCAGCAAAAAGAACACGGGGGACTATGGCTACACCTTC. It specifies CASKKNTGDYGYTF.

The rearrangement uses TRBV6-5 and TRBJ1-1; 9 positions agree with TRBD1. Germline CDR1 and CDR2: MNHEY and SVGAGI. After removal of 7 bases from V and 6 bases from J, the junction contained 9 bases not matched to a gene. The CDR3 covers 14 residues. The CDR3 spells CASNHGQGFPEAFF. CDR3 coding DNA: TGTGCCAGCAACCACGGACAGGGGTTTCCTGAAGCTTTCTTT.

The genes are TRBV4-1 and TRBJ2-6; the match to TRBD2 covers 12 bases. The ends lost 3 bases at V and 2 bases at J; junction bases unmatched: 5. CDR1 and CDR2 (germline): MGHRA, YSYEKL. There are 18 residues in the CDR3. The CDR3 loop is CASSQLAGGPAGANVLTF. CDR3 bases: TGCGCCAGCAGCCAGCTAGCGGGAGGGCCTGCTGGGGCCAACGTCCTGACTTTC.

V is TRBV15 and J is TRBJ2-7, with 7 bases lining up with TRBD2. CDR3 size: 16 residues. The germline CDR1 and CDR2 sequences are LNHNV and YYDKDF (reference sequence). Losses at the gene ends were 5 bases for V and 0 bases for J; bases not matched to a gene: 10. CDR3 nucleotides: TGTGCCACCAGCCCTGGTGGGCTAGCGGCCTCCTACGAGCAGTACTTC. Translation gives CATSPGGLAASYEQYF. Complete variable domain (other parts from reference TRBV15 and TRBJ2-7): DAMVIQNPRYQVTQFGKPVTLSCSQTLNHNVMYWYQQKSSQAPKLLFHYYDKDFNNEADTPDNFQSRRPNTSFCFLDIRSPGLGDTAMYLCATSPGGLAASYEQYFGPGTRLTVT.

This clone showed up just a few times. The chain combines TRBV27 with TRBJ2-7, with TRBD1 as a possible D gene (6 bases). The CDR3 totals 16 residues. CDR1 and CDR2 (germline): MNHEY, SMNVEV (reference sequence). Trimming left V 2 bases short and J 3 bases short, with 17 bases between. CDR3 sequence: CASSLKGGQTLYEQYF. The CDR3 nucleotides read TGTGCCAGCAGTTTAAAAGGAGGACAGACTCTCTACGAGCAGTACTTC.

The gene calls are TRBV18 and TRBJ2-1; perhaps TRBD2 as D (5 bases). CDR3 length equals 13 residues. V was cut by 6 bases and J by 8 bases, with 14 bases left in between. Looked up from germline, CDR1 is KGHSH and CDR2 is LQKENI. The CDR3 spells CASSLAYGYEQFF. As DNA, the CDR3 is TGTGCCAGCTCGCTAGCCTACGGGTATGAGCAGTTCTTC.